This T cell receptor beta chain was retrieved from a study of blood T cell repertoires in COVID-19. Turning to the study itself: PBMCs, B-cell-depleted T cells, or T cells provided the cDNA or gDNA that made up the material.

The CDR3 runs 14 residues. Trimming took 4 bases from V and 6 from J, leaving 15 bases between them. The germline V gene has CDR1 MNHEY and CDR2 SMNVEV (reference sequence). Method: immunoSEQ multiplex PCR; TCRdb's copy keeps in-frame clones and lacks some. Here the sample spans under 300,000 clones, around 87% being singletons. The sequenced sample consisted of PBMCs or T cells enriched from blood (not recorded which). This sequence was found in a woman between 45 and 65 years old who had recovered from COVID-19. The rearrangement uses TRBV27 and TRBJ1-1; perhaps TRBD1 as D (5 bases). In DNA form, the CDR3 reads TGTGCCAGCAGTTGGAATGCCCGGGACTCTGAAGCTTTCTTT. Protein: CASSWNARDSEAFF.